This TCR beta chain was sequenced for a study of blood T cell repertoires in COVID-19. Study-level information: Material from acute and convalescent COVID-19 was sourced from the United States, Italy and Spain. From T cells, B-cell-depleted T cells, or PBMCs came the material, which was cDNA or gDNA.

Germline V gene lookup returns CDR1 GTSNPN and CDR2 SVGIG (reference sequence). Between the trimmed V and J ends, which lost 0 bases and 8 bases, there was a span of 13 bases. The CDR3 runs to 13 residues. Profiling relied on immunoSEQ multiplex PCR, and the TCRdb table lists in-frame clones only, not all of them. The sample holds fewer than 650,000 clones, roughly 91% seen once. A few counts support this clone. The receptor was derived from a woman aged 45-60 years with COVID-19, enrolled during active disease. V is TRBV30 and J is TRBJ1-2; tentative D call: TRBD1 (6 bases). Source material: peripheral blood. CDR3 amino acids: CAWSVGGHGGYTF. The CDR3 DNA reads as TGTGCCTGGAGTGTCGGGGGGCATGGAGGCTACACCTTC.